These 31 T cell receptor beta chains share one sample of origin, sequenced in a study of blood T cell repertoires in COVID-19. The table came from immunoSEQ multiplex PCR; TCRdb's copy has only in-frame clones and leaves some out. The repertoire holds around 450,000 clones, about nine tenths seen once, with about 0.63% in the top ten. The sample consisted of PBMCs or T cells enriched from blood (not recorded which). The receptors here all came from a man aged 18 to 30 who had recovered from COVID-19.

CDR3 sequence reads: CASSRVETQYF. CDR3 DNA: TGTGCCAGCAGCAGGGTGGAGACCCAGTACTTC. The chain joins TRBV2 to TRBJ2-5; D possibly corresponds to TRBD1 (5 bases). Germline V gene data show CDR1 as SNHLY and CDR2 as FYNNEI. Trimming removed 6 bases from V and 5 bases from J, with 7 bases in between. The CDR3 has 11 amino acids.

The genes are TRBV3-1 (or the pseudogene TRBV3-2) and TRBJ2-2, with 7 bases fitting TRBD2. CDR3 length: 15 amino acids. V dropped 1 base and J dropped 4; count of bases not matched to a gene: 3. Germline V gene sequence: CDR1 LGHDT, CDR2 YNNKEL (reference sequence). CDR3 nucleotide sequence: TGTGCCAGCAGCCAAGTGGGGACTACCACCGGGGAGCTGTTTTTT. Its protein product is CASSQVGTTTGELFF.

This chain uses TRBV9 with TRBJ2-3; D is uncertain. The ends were cut back, 2 bases at V and 0 bases at J, with 7 bases in the middle. Germline V CDR1 and CDR2: SGDLS, YYNGEE. The CDR3 extends over 14 amino acids. The CDR3 nucleotides are TGTGCCAGCAGCGTGACAACTAGCACAGATACGCAGTATTTT. This encodes CASSVTTSTDTQYF. Supplemented by reference TRBV9 and TRBJ2-3, the full variable domain reads DSGVTQTPKHLITATGQRVTLRCSPRSGDLSVYWYQQSLDQGLQFLIQYYNGEERAKGNILERFSAQQFPDLHSELNLSSLELGDSALYFCASSVTTSTDTQYFGPGTRLTVL.

This clone has a single count. This chain uses TRBV4-1 with TRBJ2-7; the match to TRBD2 covers 10 bases. Trimming at V came to 3 bases and at J to 2 bases, leaving 13 bases not matched to a gene. The CDR3 spans 18 residues. Germline assignment: CDR1 MGHRA and CDR2 YSYEKL. The CDR3 DNA reads as TGCGCCAGCAGCCACCCACCCTCAGGGACTAGCGAAACCTACGAGCAGTACTTC. It translates to CASSHPPSGTSETYEQYF.

The chain joins TRBV9 to TRBJ1-5; TRBD1 agrees at 9 bases. The germline gives CDR1 SGDLS, CDR2 YYNGEE. This CDR3 is built from 15 residues. Germline trimming cut 3 bases from V and 3 bases from J; bases unmatched to any gene: 4. The CDR3 DNA is TGTGCCAGCAGCGCAGACAGGGGGGTCAATCAGCCCCAGCATTTT. It specifies CASSADRGVNQPQHF.

V gene TRBV15 combines with J gene TRBJ1-3; possibly TRBD1 for D (5 bases). Deletions cut 1 base from V and 4 bases from J, with 14 bases between. The CDR3 runs to 16 residues. Germline V lookup: CDR1 LNHNV, CDR2 YYDKDF (reference sequence). The CDR3 loop reads CATSRVQEGFGNTIYF. The CDR3 nucleotides are TGTGCCACCAGCAGAGTTCAGGAGGGGTTCGGAAACACCATATATTTT.

The chain joins TRBV11-2 to TRBJ1-3; no clear D. The ends were cut back, 5 bases at V and 0 bases at J, with 17 bases in the middle. The CDR3 extends over 17 amino acids. The V gene's germline CDR1 is SGHAT and CDR2 FQNNGV. In DNA, the CDR3 is TGTGCCAGCAGCACACGTCCCCTTCGGAGCTCTGGAAACACCATATATTTT. It yields the protein CASSTRPLRSSGNTIYF.

This chain uses TRBV11-3 with TRBJ1-1, with 9 nucleotides matching TRBD1. The CDR3 extends over 14 amino acids. In germline, CDR1 is SGHNT, CDR2 YENEEA. V trimming: 8 bases; J trimming: 1 base; junction bases outside the gene matches: 5. The CDR3 bases are TGTGCCAGCGCAAGGGACAGGGCGAACACTGAAGCTTTCTTT. Translating gives CASARDRANTEAFF.

The chain links TRBV12-3 or TRBV12-4 to TRBJ1-1; no reliable D call. The CDR3 loop spans 12 amino acids. Trimming left V 2 bases short and J 7 bases short, with 8 bases between. The CDR3 nucleotides are TGTGCCAGCAGTTTAATCGCGGGTGAAGCTTTCTTT. It translates to CASSLIAGEAFF.

This clone was detected only once. The chain recombines TRBV7-2 with TRBJ2-7; 8 nucleotides match TRBD1. Germline CDR1 and CDR2: SGHTA and FQGNSA. The V gene end was trimmed by 5 bases and the J gene end by 0 bases; junction bases not matched to a gene: 15. The CDR3 is 18 residues long. CDR3 sequence: CASSLPSRRDRISYEQYF. CDR3 sequence (DNA): TGTGCCAGCAGCCTACCTTCCCGCCGGGACAGGATCTCCTACGAGCAGTACTTC. The whole variable domain, remainder taken from reference TRBV7-2 and TRBJ2-7, is GAGVSQSPSNKVTEKGKDVELRCDPISGHTALYWYRQSLGQGLEFLIYFQGNSAPDKSGLPSDRFSAERTGGSVSTLTIQRTQQEDSAVYLCASSLPSRRDRISYEQYFGPGTRLTVT.

The chain uses TRBV18 and TRBJ2-5; D is possibly TRBD2 (7 bases). This CDR3 comprises 15 residues. Germline V gene sequence: CDR1 KGHSH, CDR2 LQKENI. V dropped 3 bases and J dropped 0 bases, with 11 bases sitting between them. The CDR3 reads CASSPGGQYQETQYF. The CDR3 bases are TGTGCCAGCTCACCGGGGGGGCAGTACCAAGAGACCCAGTACTTC.

The V and J genes are TRBV5-4 and TRBJ1-1; D is undetermined. Germline lookup yields CDR1 SGHNT and CDR2 YYREEE (reference sequence). This CDR3 is 12 amino acids long. Trimming removed 2 bases at V and 1 base at J, with 3 bases between. The CDR3 nucleotides are TGTGCCAGCAGCTTAGCGAACACTGAAGCTTTCTTT. As protein: CASSLANTEAFF.

CDR3 sequence: CSASRSYEQYF. The CDR3 DNA reads as TGCAGTGCTAGTCGGTCCTACGAGCAGTACTTC. The chain is built from TRBV20-1 and TRBJ2-7, with unresolved D. The CDR3 contains 11 residues. Trimming left V 3 bases short and J 1 base short, with 4 bases between. Germline loops: CDR1 DFQATT, CDR2 SNEGSKA (reference sequence).

V gene TRBV30 combines with J gene TRBJ1-3; 9 bases align to TRBD1. The germline CDR1 and CDR2 sequences are GTSNPN and SVGIG (reference sequence). This CDR3 region has 15 residues. After removal of 4 bases from V and 1 base from J, the junction contained 5 bases not matched to a gene. CDR3 nucleotide sequence: TGTGCCTGGAAGGACAGGGGTTCATCTGGAAACACCATATATTTT. It specifies CAWKDRGSSGNTIYF.

This chain links TRBV19 with TRBJ2-7; a weak D match, TRBD1 (6 bases). The V and J ends lost 1 base and 2 bases respectively, with 12 bases between them. There are 15 residues in the CDR3. CDR1 LNHDA and CDR2 SQIVND come from the germline V gene (reference sequence). CDR3 sequence: CASSIGDRYPYEQYF. DNA for the CDR3: TGTGCCAGTAGTATAGGCGACAGGTACCCCTACGAGCAGTACTTC.

This clone was found once. The chain joins TRBV9 to TRBJ1-1; D unresolved. CDR3 length: 13 residues. The V gene's germline CDR1 is SGDLS and CDR2 YYNGEE. V was cut by 3 bases and J by 4 bases, with 10 bases left in between. CDR3 region: CASSATGFTEAFF. CDR3 DNA: TGTGCCAGCAGCGCCACGGGGTTCACTGAAGCTTTCTTT.

The rearrangement uses TRBV28 and TRBJ1-1; D unclear. This CDR3 has 13 amino acids. V was clipped by 5 bases and J by 11 bases, with 18 bases between them. CDR1 MDHEN and CDR2 SYDVKM come from the germline V gene. Written as DNA, the CDR3 is TGTGCCAGCAGTCCGCCAGGCAATACCCCGGCTTTCTTT. As protein: CASSPPGNTPAFF. Full variable domain (missing parts from reference TRBV28 and TRBJ1-1): DVKVTQSSRYLVKRTGEKVFLECVQDMDHENMFWYRQDPGLGLRLIYFSYDVKMKEKGDIPEGYSVSREKKERFSLILESASTNQTSMYLCASSPPGNTPAFFGQGTRLTVV.

This rearrangement joins TRBV9 to TRBJ1-2; TRBD1 might be the D (5 bases). There are 15 residues in the CDR3. Germline V gives CDR1 SGDLS, CDR2 YYNGEE. V shed 0 bases and J shed 5 bases, with 14 bases lying between them. As DNA, the CDR3 is TGTGCCAGCAGCGTAGAGGCAGGGCCGTCATATGGCTACACCTTC. It is translated as CASSVEAGPSYGYTF.

The chain couples TRBV6-5 to TRBJ1-1; D possibly corresponds to TRBD1 (6 bases). Germline values: CDR1 MNHEY, CDR2 SVGAGI. The CDR3 consists of 14 residues. Deletions cut 7 bases from V and 2 bases from J, with 14 bases between. This chain's CDR3 is CASNPGQTNTEAFF. The CDR3 DNA is TGTGCCAGCAACCCCGGACAGACAAACACTGAAGCTTTCTTT.

The chain joins TRBV15 to TRBJ1-5, with D possibly matching TRBD1 (5 bases). The V and J ends lost 5 bases and 4 bases respectively, with 12 bases between them. The CDR3 length is 14 residues. Germline V gene lookup returns CDR1 LNHNV and CDR2 YYDKDF (reference sequence). The CDR3 region is CATSWGLLNQPQHF. CDR3 nucleotides: TGTGCCACCAGCTGGGGACTCCTAAATCAGCCCCAGCATTTT.

The chain has TRBV27 and TRBJ2-1; 9 bases line up with TRBD1. The CDR3 loop spans 14 amino acids. Germline CDR1 is MNHEY and CDR2 is SMNVEV (reference sequence). J was trimmed by 9 bases and V by 7 bases; bases with no gene match: 10. CDR3 DNA sequence: TGTGCCAGCAAGATAACCGGGACAGGGAGTGAGCAGTTCTTC. It specifies CASKITGTGSEQFF.

The V and J genes are TRBV29-1 and TRBJ2-1; no clear D gene. CDR3 length: 16 residues. CDR1 and CDR2 (germline): SQVTM, ANQGSEA. Trimming removed 2 bases at V and 8 bases at J, with 22 bases between. The CDR3 nucleotides are TGCAGCGTTGAACAGTGGCGGTCGAATCTTTACGATGAGCAGTTCTTC. Translating gives CSVEQWRSNLYDEQFF.

This sequence joins TRBV5-5 and TRBJ2-1, with TRBD2 identical over 13 bases. The CDR3 runs 17 residues. The V segment lost 4 bases and the J segment 7 bases; nucleotides outside the gene matches: 11. Per germline, CDR1 SGHKS and CDR2 YYEKEE (reference sequence). The CDR3 coding sequence is TGTGCCAGCAGCCATTCGATAAGGACTAGCGGGGGAAATGAGCAGTTCTTC. As protein: CASSHSIRTSGGNEQFF.

The rearrangement joins TRBV5-1 to TRBJ1-5, with D possibly being TRBD1 (5 bases). The CDR3 is made up of 15 amino acids. The V end was cut by 0 bases, the J end by 2 bases, with 9 bases between. Germline CDR1 reads SGHRS; CDR2 reads YFSETQ. The CDR3 loop reads CASSLGQGGNQPQHF. In nucleotides, the CDR3 is TGCGCCAGCAGCTTGGGACAAGGGGGCAATCAGCCCCAGCATTTT. Combining the CDR3 with reference TRBV5-1 and TRBJ1-5 gives the whole variable domain KAGVTQTPRYLIKTRGQQVTLSCSPISGHRSVSWYQQTPGQGLQFLFEYFSETQRNKGNFPGRFSGRQFSNSRSEMNVSTLELGDSALYLCASSLGQGGNQPQHFGDGTRLSIL.

This sequence joins TRBV5-1 and TRBJ2-1; TRBD1 matches at 11 bases. Germline V gene lookup returns CDR1 SGHRS and CDR2 YFSETQ. The CDR3 is 14 amino acids. Trimming at V came to 4 bases and at J to 6 bases, leaving 3 bases not matched to a gene. CDR3 coding DNA: TGCGCCAGCAGCCAAGGGACAGGGGGCAATGAGCAGTTCTTC. This translates into CASSQGTGGNEQFF.

CDR3 amino acids: CASSGTGAPSGEETQYF. CDR3 DNA: TGTGCCAGCAGCGGGACCGGCGCTCCTAGCGGAGAAGAGACCCAGTACTTC. The chain uses TRBV11-2 and TRBJ2-5, with 7 bases fitting TRBD2. Trimming removed 5 bases from V and 3 bases from J; junction bases left unmatched: 15. The CDR3 spans 17 residues. CDR1 is SGHAT and CDR2 is FQNNGV in the germline V gene.

J is TRBJ1-1 and V is TRBV12-5; D may be TRBD1 (5 bases). The CDR3 is 14 residues long. The V and J ends lost 5 bases and 3 bases respectively, with 13 bases between them. Germline loops: CDR1 LGHNT, CDR2 FRNRAP. The CDR3 sequence: CASGASGADTEAFF. CDR3 in DNA: TGTGCTAGTGGTGCAAGCGGGGCAGACACTGAAGCTTTCTTT.

V usage is TRBV28 and J usage is TRBJ1-2; 7 bases match TRBD1. The length of the CDR3 is 14 residues. Germline CDR1 is MDHEN and CDR2 is SYDVKM. J was trimmed by 0 bases and V by 8 bases; bases with no gene match: 6. The CDR3 DNA reads as TGTGCCAGCGGGATCGGACAGGCTAACTATGGCTACACCTTC. This translates into CASGIGQANYGYTF.

A word on this clone: The sample contains more than one DNA sequence encoding this CDR3. This chain links TRBV18 with TRBJ2-2; no definite D call. Trimming took 3 bases from V and 3 from J, leaving 5 bases between them. CDR1 KGHSH and CDR2 LQKENI come from the germline V gene. CDR3 length equals 13 residues. The CDR3 loop is CASSPRDTGELFF. The CDR3 DNA is TGTGCCAGCTCACCCCGCGACACCGGGGAGCTGTTTTTT.

The genes are TRBV29-1 and TRBJ2-7, with unresolved D. Trimming took off 4 bases at V and 0 bases at J, with 13 bases between the two ends. The length of the CDR3 is 14 residues. Germline V gives CDR1 SQVTM, CDR2 ANQGSEA. CDR3: CSVVPGLSSYEQYF. CDR3 nucleotides: TGCAGCGTTGTACCCGGGTTAAGCTCCTACGAGCAGTACTTC.

V gene TRBV1 combines with J gene TRBJ2-7; the D call in the table, TRBD2, was not verified against the DNA. TRBV1 is a pseudogene segment. The CDR3 spans 18 residues. This CDR3 reads CTSSQDGGGSGNSYEQYF. The CDR3 DNA sequence: TGCACCAGCAGCCAAGACGGGGGGGGATCGGGTAACTCCTACGAGCAGTACTTC.